A single sample gave rise to the 20 T cell receptor beta chains below, sequenced in a study of glioma-infiltrating T cells after dendritic cell vaccination. Time point defined: after dendritic cell vaccination, including at tumor progression/relapse. The table came from immunoSEQ multiplex PCR; TCRdb's copy has only in-frame clones and leaves some out. The table lists around 90,000 clones, 81% of them singletons, with roughly 2.1% in the top ten. Sequencing used blood, obtained after dendritic cell vaccination. All receptors derive from a human donor with glioblastoma.

V gene TRBV9 combines with J gene TRBJ1-4, with D possibly matching TRBD1 (6 bases). With 0 bases removed from V and 3 bases from J, the gap between germline ends came to 21 bases. CDR1 SGDLS and CDR2 YYNGEE come from the germline V gene. This CDR3 has 19 residues. CDR3 DNA: TGTGCCAGCAGCGTAGGGGGAAACATTCCGGGACACTCTAATGAAAAACTGTTTTTT. Its translation: CASSVGGNIPGHSNEKLFF.

This chain joins TRBV5-1 and TRBJ1-5, with 9 bases lining up with TRBD1. This CDR3 has 13 amino acids. Germline V gives CDR1 SGHRS, CDR2 YFSETQ. J lost 11 bases, V lost 4 bases, and 7 bases had no gene match. The CDR3 loop reads CASSTGQGEAQHF. CDR3 DNA sequence: TGCGCCAGCAGCACGGGACAGGGAGAAGCCCAGCATTTT.

The chain uses TRBV14 and TRBJ2-7, with 7 bases fitting TRBD2. The CDR3 runs 13 residues. Per the germline V gene, CDR1 is SGHDN and CDR2 is FVKESK. V was clipped by 10 bases and J by 4 bases; unmatched bases: 10. The CDR3 nucleotides read TGTGCCACCCGCGGGACTAACCAGTACGAGCAGTACTTC. This encodes CATRGTNQYEQYF.

This sequence joins TRBV4-1 and TRBJ2-3, with 12 bases fitting TRBD2. The CDR3 is 15 residues long. Trimming removed 4 bases from V and 5 bases from J; junction bases left unmatched: 4. The germline gives CDR1 MGHRA, CDR2 YSYEKL. CDR3 in DNA: TGCGCCAGCAGCCCCATGGGACTAGCGGGAGATACGCAGTATTTT. Its protein is CASSPMGLAGDTQYF.

CDR3 in DNA: TGTGCCTGGCTAGGAGGGAACACTGAAGCTTTCTTT. Encoded protein: CAWLGGNTEAFF. J is TRBJ1-1 and V is TRBV30, with D hard to call. Per the germline V gene, CDR1 is GTSNPN and CDR2 is SVGIG (reference sequence). This CDR3 comprises 12 residues. Trimming took 5 bases from V and 1 from J, leaving 8 bases between them.

Only one count was recorded for this clone. The chain combines TRBV5-1 with TRBJ1-4; 8 bases are shared with TRBD1. CDR1 is SGHRS and CDR2 is YFSETQ in the germline V gene. CDR3 size: 14 residues. The V segment lost 9 bases and the J segment 2 bases; nucleotides outside the gene matches: 6. Here the CDR3 reads CATSRTGTNEKLFF. The CDR3 bases are TGCGCCACCTCACGGACAGGGACTAATGAAAAACTGTTTTTT.

This rearrangement joins TRBV30 to TRBJ1-5, with unresolved D. The CDR3 covers 12 residues. V was cut by 4 bases and J by 4 bases, with 8 bases left in between. Germline CDR1 is GTSNPN and CDR2 is SVGIG (reference sequence). CDR3 region: CAWKEVNQPQHF. The CDR3 DNA reads as TGTGCCTGGAAAGAGGTAAATCAGCCCCAGCATTTT. Full variable domain (rest looked up from reference TRBV30 and TRBJ1-5): SQTIHQWPATLVQPVGSPLSLECTVEGTSNPNLYWYRQAAGRGLQLLFYSVGIGQISSEVPQNLSASRPQDRQFILSSKKLLLSDSGFYLCAWKEVNQPQHFGDGTRLSIL.

The CDR3 DNA sequence: TGTGCCAGCAGCTTGGGGACGGGAGGTTCACCCCTCCACTTT. It yields the protein CASSLGTGGSPLHF. The chain is built from TRBV5-6 and TRBJ1-6; D is ambiguous. The CDR3 has 14 amino acids. Germline assignment: CDR1 SGHDT and CDR2 YYEEEE. V was cut by 0 bases and J by 9 bases, with 10 bases left in between.

V gene TRBV4-2 combines with J gene TRBJ2-6; TRBD2 matches at 12 bases. The V gene end was trimmed by 8 bases and the J gene end by 1 base; junction bases not matched to a gene: 6. The length of the CDR3 is 17 residues. Per germline, CDR1 LGHNA and CDR2 YNFKEQ. Written as DNA, the CDR3 is TGTGCCAGCGAACTAGCGGGAGGATCGTCTGGGGCCAACGTCCTGACTTTC. Protein sequence: CASELAGGSSGANVLTF.

This CDR3 reads CASFFGTTQETQYF. CDR3 nucleotide sequence: TGCGCCAGCTTCTTTGGGACAACTCAAGAGACCCAGTACTTC. J is TRBJ2-5 and V is TRBV5-1, with D possibly TRBD1 on 6 matching bases. CDR1 is SGHRS and CDR2 is YFSETQ in the germline V gene. V lost 7 bases to trimming and J lost 2 bases, with 15 bases between them. The CDR3 covers 14 residues.

The chain is built from TRBV19 and TRBJ1-1; 9 bases fit TRBD1. V lost 9 bases, J lost 6 bases, and 8 bases stayed unmatched. CDR3 length: 13 amino acids. Germline values: CDR1 LNHDA, CDR2 SQIVND (reference sequence). The CDR3 is CASDTGGWAEAFF. In nucleotides, the CDR3 is TGTGCCAGCGATACAGGGGGCTGGGCTGAAGCTTTCTTT.

The genes are TRBV5-1 and TRBJ1-4; no definite D call. The CDR3 consists of 15 residues. Germline V gene data show CDR1 as SGHRS and CDR2 as YFSETQ. The V end was cut by 4 bases, the J end by 7 bases, with 17 bases between. CDR3 sequence: CASSPNGGGFEKLFF. The CDR3 DNA reads TGCGCCAGCAGCCCCAACGGTGGAGGGTTTGAAAAACTGTTTTTT.

The chain joins TRBV6-6 to TRBJ2-7; perhaps TRBD1 as D (6 bases). Germline V gives CDR1 MNHNY, CDR2 SVGAGI (reference sequence). The CDR3 is made up of 14 amino acids. The V end lost 2 bases, the J end lost 0 bases, and 8 bases lay between the germline ends. The DNA for the CDR3 is TGTGCCAGCAGTTACGAGGACAGCTCCTACGAGCAGTACGTC. The encoded protein is CASSYEDSSYEQYV.

This rearrangement joins TRBV5-6 to TRBJ1-2; possibly TRBD1 for D (5 bases). CDR3 length: 13 residues. Looked up from germline, CDR1 is SGHDT and CDR2 is YYEEEE. Trimming pared 6 bases from V and 2 bases from J, leaving 11 bases between. CDR3 DNA sequence: TGTGCCAGCATCCTTCAGGGAAACTATGGCTACACCTTC. Translated: CASILQGNYGYTF.

The gene calls are TRBV5-4 and TRBJ2-4; 8 bases are a match to TRBD1. J lost 3 bases, V lost 3 bases, and 17 bases had no gene match. The CDR3 has 19 residues. Germline V gives CDR1 SGHNT, CDR2 YYREEE (reference sequence). The DNA for the CDR3 is TGTGCCAGCAGCTCGCCGCTTCGGACAGGGCATCTTAACAAAAACATTCAGTACTTC. Its translation is CASSSPLRTGHLNKNIQYF.

The J gene is TRBJ1-1, the V gene TRBV29-1; D perhaps matches TRBD1 (5 bases). V was shortened by 4 bases and J by 5 bases, with 14 bases between the two germline ends. Germline lookup yields CDR1 SQVTM and CDR2 ANQGSEA. CDR3 length equals 13 residues. The CDR3 DNA sequence: TGCAGCGTTGTCCGGGGGATGAGGACTGAAGCTTTCTTT. Amino acids: CSVVRGMRTEAFF. The variable domain in full, with the rest retrieved from reference TRBV29-1 and TRBJ1-1, is SAVISQKPSRDICQRGTSLTIQCQVDSQVTMMFWYRQQPGQSLTLIATANQGSEATYESGFVIDKFPISRPNLTFSTLTVSNMSPEDSSIYLCSVVRGMRTEAFFGQGTRLTVV.

The V call is TRBV6-5, the J call TRBJ2-1, with TRBD2 matching 11 bases. Trimming at V came to 7 bases and at J to 8 bases, leaving 10 bases not matched to a gene. The germline gives CDR1 MNHEY, CDR2 SVGAGI. This CDR3 contains 15 residues. The CDR3 is CASTRVAGGLYEQFF. DNA of the CDR3: TGTGCCAGCACAAGAGTAGCGGGGGGGTTGTATGAGCAGTTCTTC.

This chain connects TRBV10-3 to TRBJ1-3; 10 bases map to TRBD1. V dropped 6 bases and J dropped 0; count of bases not matched to a gene: 8. From germline, CDR1 is ENHRY and CDR2 SYGVKD. The CDR3 covers 17 residues. The CDR3 DNA reads TGTGCCATCAGGGGGACAGGGGAATTCATCTCTGGAAACACCATATATTTT. Residues: CAIRGTGEFISGNTIYF.

The CDR3 DNA is TGTGCCAGCAGCCAAGATCCGGCGGGGAATAATTCACCCCTCCACTTT. This encodes CASSQDPAGNNSPLHF. The V call is TRBV4-2, the J call TRBJ1-6; D is ambiguous. Germline CDR1 LGHNA, CDR2 YNFKEQ. Trimming removed 0 bases from V and 5 bases from J, with 11 bases in between. CDR3 length equals 16 residues.

J is TRBJ1-1 and V is TRBV5-4, with a possible D match to TRBD1 (6 bases). Germline V CDR1 and CDR2: SGHNT, YYREEE (reference sequence). This CDR3 has 14 residues. Trimming removed 4 bases at V and 1 base at J, with 11 bases between. The CDR3: CASSAVGGNTEAFF. Written as DNA, the CDR3 is TGTGCCAGCAGCGCAGTAGGGGGGAACACTGAAGCTTTCTTT.